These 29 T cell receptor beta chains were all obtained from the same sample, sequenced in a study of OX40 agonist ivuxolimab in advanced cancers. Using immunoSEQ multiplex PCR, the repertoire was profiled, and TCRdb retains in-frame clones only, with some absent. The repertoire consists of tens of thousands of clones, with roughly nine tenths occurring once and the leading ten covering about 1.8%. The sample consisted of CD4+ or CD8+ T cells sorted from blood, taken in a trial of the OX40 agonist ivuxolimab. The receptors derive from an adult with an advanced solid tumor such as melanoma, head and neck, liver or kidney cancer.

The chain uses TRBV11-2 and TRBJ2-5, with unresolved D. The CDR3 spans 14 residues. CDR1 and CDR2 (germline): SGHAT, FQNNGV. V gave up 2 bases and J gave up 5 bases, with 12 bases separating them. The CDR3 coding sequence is TGTGCCAGCAGCTTAACCCTGCCCAGGGAGACCCAGTACTTC. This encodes CASSLTLPRETQYF.

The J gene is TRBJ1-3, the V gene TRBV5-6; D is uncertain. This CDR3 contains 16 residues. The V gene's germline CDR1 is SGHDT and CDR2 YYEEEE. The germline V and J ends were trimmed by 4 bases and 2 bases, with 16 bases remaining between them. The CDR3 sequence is CASSPEWGNTGNTIYF. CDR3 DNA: TGTGCCAGCAGCCCAGAGTGGGGAAATACTGGAAACACCATATATTTT.

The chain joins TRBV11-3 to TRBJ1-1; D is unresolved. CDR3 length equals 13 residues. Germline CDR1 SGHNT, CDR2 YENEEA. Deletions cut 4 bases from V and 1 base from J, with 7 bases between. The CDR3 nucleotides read TGTGCCAGCAGCTCCTACACGAACACTGAAGCTTTCTTT. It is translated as CASSSYTNTEAFF.

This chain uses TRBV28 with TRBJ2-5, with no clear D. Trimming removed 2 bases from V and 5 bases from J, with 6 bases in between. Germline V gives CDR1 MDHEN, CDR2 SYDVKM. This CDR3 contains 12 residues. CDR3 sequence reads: CASSLASETQYF. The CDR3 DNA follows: TGTGCCAGCAGTTTAGCGTCTGAGACCCAGTACTTC.

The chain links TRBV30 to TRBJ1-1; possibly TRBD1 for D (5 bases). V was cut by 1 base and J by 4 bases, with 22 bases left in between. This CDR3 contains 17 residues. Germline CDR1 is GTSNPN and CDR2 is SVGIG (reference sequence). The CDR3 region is CAWSAIPPGVGTTEAFF. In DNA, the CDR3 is TGTGCCTGGAGTGCAATCCCCCCGGGGGTCGGCACCACTGAAGCTTTCTTT.

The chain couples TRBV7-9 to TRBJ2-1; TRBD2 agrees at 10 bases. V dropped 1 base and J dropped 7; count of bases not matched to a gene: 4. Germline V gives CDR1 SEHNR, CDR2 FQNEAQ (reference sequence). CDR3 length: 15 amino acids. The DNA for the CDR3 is TGTGCCAGCAGCTTAGTACTAGCGGGACCTAATGAGCAGTTCTTC. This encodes CASSLVLAGPNEQFF.

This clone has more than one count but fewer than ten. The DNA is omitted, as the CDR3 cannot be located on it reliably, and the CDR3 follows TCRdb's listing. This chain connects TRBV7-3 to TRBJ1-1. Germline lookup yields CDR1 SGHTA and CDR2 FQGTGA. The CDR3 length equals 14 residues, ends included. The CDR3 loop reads CASTAISLDTEAFF.

The DNA of the CDR3 is TGTGCCAGCAGTTACTCGAGTGACGGAACCTACGAGCAGTACTTC. As protein: CASSYSSDGTYEQYF. The chain carries TRBV6-5 and TRBJ2-7; D not certain. V was pared by 0 bases and J by 2 bases, with 11 bases between. Germline V CDR1 and CDR2: MNHEY, SVGAGI. There are 15 residues in the CDR3.

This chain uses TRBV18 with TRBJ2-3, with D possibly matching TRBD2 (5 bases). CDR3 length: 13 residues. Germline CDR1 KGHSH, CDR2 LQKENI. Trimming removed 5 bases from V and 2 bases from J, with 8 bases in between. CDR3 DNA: TGTGCCAGCTCAGAGGGTATCACAGATACGCAGTATTTT. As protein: CASSEGITDTQYF.

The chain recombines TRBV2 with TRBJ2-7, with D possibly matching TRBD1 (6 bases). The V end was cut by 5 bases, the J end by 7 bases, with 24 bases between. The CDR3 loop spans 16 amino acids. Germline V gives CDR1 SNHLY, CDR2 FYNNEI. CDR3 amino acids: CASSPNPTGALREQYF. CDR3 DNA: TGTGCCAGCAGTCCCAATCCGACAGGAGCCCTACGAGAGCAGTACTTC.

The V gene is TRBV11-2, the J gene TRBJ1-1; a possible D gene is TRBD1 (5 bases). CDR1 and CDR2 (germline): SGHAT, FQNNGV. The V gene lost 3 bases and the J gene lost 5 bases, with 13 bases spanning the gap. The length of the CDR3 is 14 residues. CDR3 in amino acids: CASSFNQGGTEAFF. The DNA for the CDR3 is TGTGCCAGCAGCTTTAATCAGGGAGGGACTGAAGCTTTCTTT.

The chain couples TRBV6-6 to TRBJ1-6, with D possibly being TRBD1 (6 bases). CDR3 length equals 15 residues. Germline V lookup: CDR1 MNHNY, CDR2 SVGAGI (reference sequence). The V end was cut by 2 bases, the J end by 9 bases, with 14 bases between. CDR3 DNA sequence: TGTGCCAGCAGTTACCAACAGGGCCCTGGTTCACCCCTCCACTTT. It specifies CASSYQQGPGSPLHF.

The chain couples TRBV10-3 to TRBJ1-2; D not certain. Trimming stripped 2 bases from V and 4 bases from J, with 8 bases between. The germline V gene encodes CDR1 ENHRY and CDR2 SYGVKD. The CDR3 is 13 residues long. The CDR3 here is CAISELQGYGYTF. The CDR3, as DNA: TGTGCCATCAGTGAGCTCCAAGGCTATGGCTACACCTTC.

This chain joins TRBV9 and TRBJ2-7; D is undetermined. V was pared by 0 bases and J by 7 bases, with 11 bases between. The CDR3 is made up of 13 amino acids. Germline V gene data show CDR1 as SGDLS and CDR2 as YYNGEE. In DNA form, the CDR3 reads TGTGCCAGCAGCGTAGACCCTCAAGGGGAGCAGTACTTC. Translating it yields CASSVDPQGEQYF. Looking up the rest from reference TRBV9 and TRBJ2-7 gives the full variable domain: DSGVTQTPKHLITATGQRVTLRCSPRSGDLSVYWYQQSLDQGLQFLIQYYNGEERAKGNILERFSAQQFPDLHSELNLSSLELGDSALYFCASSVDPQGEQYFGPGTRLTVT.

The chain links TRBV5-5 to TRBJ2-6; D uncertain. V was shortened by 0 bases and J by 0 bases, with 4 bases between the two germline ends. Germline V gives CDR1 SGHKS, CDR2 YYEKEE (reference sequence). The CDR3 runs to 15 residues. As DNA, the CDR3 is TGTGCCAGCAGCTTGGAACTCTCTGGGGCCAACGTCCTGACTTTC. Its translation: CASSLELSGANVLTF.

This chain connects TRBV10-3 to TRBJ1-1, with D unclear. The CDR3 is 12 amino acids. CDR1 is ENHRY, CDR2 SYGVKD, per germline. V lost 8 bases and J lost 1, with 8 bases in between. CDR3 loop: CAIAGRNTEAFF. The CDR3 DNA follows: TGTGCCATCGCGGGGAGGAACACTGAAGCTTTCTTT.

In DNA form, the CDR3 reads TGTGCCAGCAGAGAAAGGAATGAGCAGTTCTTC. It specifies CASRERNEQFF. V is TRBV27 and J is TRBJ2-1; no reliable D call. The CDR3 is 11 residues long. V was clipped by 6 bases and J by 7 bases, with 7 bases between them. Germline CDR1 reads MNHEY; CDR2 reads SMNVEV (reference sequence).

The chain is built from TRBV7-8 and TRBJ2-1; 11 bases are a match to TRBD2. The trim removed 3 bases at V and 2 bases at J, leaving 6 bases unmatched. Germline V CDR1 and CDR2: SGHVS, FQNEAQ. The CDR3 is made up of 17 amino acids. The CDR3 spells CASSLDGTSGPYNEQFF. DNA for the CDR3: TGTGCCAGCAGCTTGGACGGGACTAGCGGTCCCTACAATGAGCAGTTCTTC. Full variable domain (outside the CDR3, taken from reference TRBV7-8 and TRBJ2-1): GAGVSQSPRYKVAKRGQDVALRCDPISGHVSLFWYQQALGQGPEFLTYFQNEAQLDKSGLPSDRFFAERPEGSVSTLKIQRTQQEDSAVYLCASSLDGTSGPYNEQFFGPGTRLTVL.

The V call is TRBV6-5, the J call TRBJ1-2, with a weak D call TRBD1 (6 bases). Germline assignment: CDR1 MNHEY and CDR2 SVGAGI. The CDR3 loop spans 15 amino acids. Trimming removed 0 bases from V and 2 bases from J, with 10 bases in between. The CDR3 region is CASSYSGTPNYGYTF. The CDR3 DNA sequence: TGTGCCAGCAGTTACTCTGGGACACCCAACTATGGCTACACCTTC.

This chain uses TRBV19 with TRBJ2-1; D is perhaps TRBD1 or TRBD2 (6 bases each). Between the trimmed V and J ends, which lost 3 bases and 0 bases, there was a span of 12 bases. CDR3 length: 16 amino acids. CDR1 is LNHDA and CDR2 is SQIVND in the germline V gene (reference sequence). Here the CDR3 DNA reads TGTGCCAGTAGTATCTTAGGGGGGAGCTCCTACAATGAGCAGTTCTTC. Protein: CASSILGGSSYNEQFF.

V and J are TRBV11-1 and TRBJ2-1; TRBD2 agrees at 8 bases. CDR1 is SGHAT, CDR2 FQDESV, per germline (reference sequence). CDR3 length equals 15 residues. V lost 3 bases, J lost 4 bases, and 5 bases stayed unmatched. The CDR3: CASSFGTSGYNEQFF. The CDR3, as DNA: TGTGCCAGCAGCTTTGGTACTAGCGGATACAATGAGCAGTTCTTC.

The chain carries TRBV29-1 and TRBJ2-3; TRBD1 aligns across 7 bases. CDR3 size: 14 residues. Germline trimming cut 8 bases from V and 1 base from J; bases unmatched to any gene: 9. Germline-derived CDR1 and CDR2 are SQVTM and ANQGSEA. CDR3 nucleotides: TGCAGCTCCGAGGGGGCTTGGGGCACAGATACGCAGTATTTT. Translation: CSSEGAWGTDTQYF.

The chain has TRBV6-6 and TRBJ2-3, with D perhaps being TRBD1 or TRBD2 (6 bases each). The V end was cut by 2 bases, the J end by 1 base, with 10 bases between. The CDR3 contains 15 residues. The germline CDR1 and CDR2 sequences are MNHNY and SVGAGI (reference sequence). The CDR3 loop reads CASSYRGVGTDTQYF. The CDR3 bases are TGTGCCAGCAGTTACAGGGGGGTGGGCACAGATACGCAGTATTTT.

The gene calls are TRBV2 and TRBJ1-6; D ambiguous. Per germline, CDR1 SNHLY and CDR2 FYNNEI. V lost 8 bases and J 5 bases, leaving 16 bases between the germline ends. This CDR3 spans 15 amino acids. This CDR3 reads CASCALNRNNSPLHF. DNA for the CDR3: TGTGCCAGCTGCGCTCTTAACAGAAATAATTCACCCCTCCACTTT.

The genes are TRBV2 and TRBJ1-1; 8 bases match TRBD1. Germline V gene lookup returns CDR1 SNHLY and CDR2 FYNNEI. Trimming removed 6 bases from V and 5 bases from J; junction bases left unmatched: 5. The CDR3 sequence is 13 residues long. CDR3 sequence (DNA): TGTGCCAGCAGACCACAGGGGGTGACTGAAGCTTTCTTT. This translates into CASRPQGVTEAFF.

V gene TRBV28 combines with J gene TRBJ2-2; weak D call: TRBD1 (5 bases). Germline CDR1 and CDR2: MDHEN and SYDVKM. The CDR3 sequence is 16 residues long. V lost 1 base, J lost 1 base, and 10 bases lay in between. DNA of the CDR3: TGTGCCAGCAGTTTATACCGGCAGGGGAACACCGGGGAGCTGTTTTTT. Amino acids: CASSLYRQGNTGELFF.

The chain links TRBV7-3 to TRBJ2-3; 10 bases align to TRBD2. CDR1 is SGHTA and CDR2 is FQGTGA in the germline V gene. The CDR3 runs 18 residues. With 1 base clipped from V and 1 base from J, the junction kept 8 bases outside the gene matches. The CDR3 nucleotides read TGTGCCAGCAGCTTAAAAGCGGGAGGGCTCCCAGGCACAGATACGCAGTATTTT. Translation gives CASSLKAGGLPGTDTQYF.

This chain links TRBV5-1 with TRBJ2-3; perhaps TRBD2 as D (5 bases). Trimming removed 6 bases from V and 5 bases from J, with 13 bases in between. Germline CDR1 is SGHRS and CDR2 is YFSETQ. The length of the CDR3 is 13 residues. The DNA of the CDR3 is TGCGCCAGCACGCCTAGAGAGGGAGATACGCAGTATTTT. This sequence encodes CASTPREGDTQYF.

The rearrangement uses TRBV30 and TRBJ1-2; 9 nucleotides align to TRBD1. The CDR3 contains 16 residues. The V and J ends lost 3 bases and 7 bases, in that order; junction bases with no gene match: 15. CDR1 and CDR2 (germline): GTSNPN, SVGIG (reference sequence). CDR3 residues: CAWRSVETGGSGGYTF. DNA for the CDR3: TGTGCCTGGAGGTCGGTGGAGACAGGGGGGTCCGGTGGCTACACCTTC.